This T cell receptor beta chain was recorded in a study of human T cells and chemical hapten exposure. Original analysis: Individual samples carried between roughly 23,224 and 690,600 TCRs, with about 88,000 as the median. Via MiXCR, TCRdb re-called the RACE reads, giving one row per CDR3 protein. The authors' filters were not applied to this entry. This table holds under 110,000 distinct CDR3 sequences, 9% to 15% found once. The CDR3 has 15 residues. Trimming left V 0 bases short and J 5 bases short, with 14 bases between. The germline V gene has CDR1 SGHRS and CDR2 YFSETQ. Time point noted: pre-sensitization, week 0. The treatment: therapeutic diphenylcyclopropenone sensitization with weekly scalp DPC.

The source is a woman between 45 and 60 years old with alopecia areata. Some clones in this sample may be carry-over from other donors' samples. The sample here was whole blood, taken in connection with sensitization to the hapten diphenylcyclopropenone (DPC). The chain has TRBV5-1 and TRBJ2-5; possibly TRBD1 or TRBD2 for D (6 bases each). CDR3: CASSLALGGLETQYF. CDR3 in DNA: TGCGCCAGCAGCTTGGCCCTGGGGGGCCTTGAGACCCAGTACTTC.